The source of this TCR beta chain is a study of blood T cell repertoires in COVID-19. Study-level information: The study drew acute and convalescent COVID-19 samples from the United States, Italy and Spain. PBMCs, B-cell-depleted T cells, or T cells were the source of the cDNA or gDNA that made up the material.

Source study methods: Amplified reference gene primers provided the basis for estimating nucleated cell counts. Generated by immunoSEQ multiplex PCR, the TCRdb table keeps only in-frame clones and is missing some. For V, J and clone size, that table is used; D and trimming come from the DNA. The profile shows tens of thousands of clones, roughly 88% of them singletons. CDR1 is SGHTA and CDR2 is FQGNSA in the germline V gene. The CDR3 extends over 14 amino acids. V dropped 3 bases and J dropped 3; count of bases not matched to a gene: 4. This receptor was identified in a woman in her forties or fifties with acute or convalescent COVID-19. The V gene is TRBV7-2, the J gene TRBJ2-7; 8 positions agree with TRBD2. Sequenced sample: peripheral blood. CDR3 coding DNA: TGTGCCAGCAGCTTCGCGGGGGGCGACTACGAGCAGTACTTC. Translated, it gives CASSFAGGDYEQYF.